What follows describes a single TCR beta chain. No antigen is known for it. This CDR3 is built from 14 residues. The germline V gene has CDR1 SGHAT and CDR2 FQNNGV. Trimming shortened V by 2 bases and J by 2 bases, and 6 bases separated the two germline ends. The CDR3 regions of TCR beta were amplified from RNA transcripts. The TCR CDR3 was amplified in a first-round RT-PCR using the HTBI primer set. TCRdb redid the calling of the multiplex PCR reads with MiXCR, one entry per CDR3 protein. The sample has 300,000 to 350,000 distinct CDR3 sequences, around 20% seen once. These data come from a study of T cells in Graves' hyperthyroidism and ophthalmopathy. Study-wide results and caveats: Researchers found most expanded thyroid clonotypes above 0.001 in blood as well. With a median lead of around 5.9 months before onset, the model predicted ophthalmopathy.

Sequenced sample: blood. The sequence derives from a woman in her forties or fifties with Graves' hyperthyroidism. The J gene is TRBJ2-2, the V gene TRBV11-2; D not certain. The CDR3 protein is CASSLQQNTGELFF. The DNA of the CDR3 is TGTGCCAGCAGCTTACAACAAAACACCGGGGAGCTGTTTTTT.